The rows below give T cell receptor beta chains drawn from one sample of a study of blood T cell repertoires in COVID-19. The method was immunoSEQ multiplex PCR; TCRdb's version includes in-frame clones alone and lacks a portion of them. The table records 150,000 to 200,000 clones, roughly 85% of them present only once. Input material: peripheral blood. These receptors were collected from a man aged 60 to 69 with active or convalescent COVID-19. Both conserved end residues are part of each CDR3. The D gene is left open where the match is weak. Clone size appears in some rows only: once, few, many, or a class for an expanded clone.

J gene,clone size,V gene,D gene,CDR3 protein,CDR3 DNA
TRBJ1-3,-,TRBV25-1,-,CASSVSAGEGGNTIYF,TGTGCCAGCAGTGTTTCGGCTGGGGAGGGTGGAAACACCATATATTTT
TRBJ2-2,-,TRBV5-4,TRBD1,CASSSGDRERLTGELFF,TGTGCCAGCAGCTCCGGCGACAGGGAGCGTCTCACCGGGGAGCTGTTTTTT
TRBJ2-3,-,TRBV7-2,-,CASSSPGTAFVRTQYF,TGTGCCAGCAGCTCCCCCGGGACTGCCTTTGTGAGGACGCAGTATTTT
TRBJ1-2,-,TRBV20-1,-,CSARGGYGYTF,TGCAGTGCTAGGGGGGGCTATGGCTACACCTTC
TRBJ2-7,-,TRBV5-1,TRBD1,CASSRGQGANEQYF,TGCGCCAGCAGCCGAGGACAGGGGGCGAACGAGCAGTACTTC
TRBJ2-2,-,TRBV2,TRBD1,CASTIGGAGGELFF,TGTGCCAGCACTATAGGGGGCGCCGGCGGGGAGCTGTTTTTT
TRBJ1-1,-,TRBV5-1,TRBD1,CASSQRTGDTEAFF,TGCGCCAGCAGCCAAAGGACAGGCGACACTGAAGCTTTCTTT
TRBJ2-5,-,TRBV6-2/TRBV6-3,TRBD2,CASSANLPSGGTQYF,TGTGCCAGCAGTGCAAACCTACCCAGCGGGGGAACCCAGTACTTC
TRBJ2-7,-,TRBV15,-,CATRGQPSSYEQYF,TGTGCCACCAGAGGACAGCCAAGCTCCTACGAGCAGTACTTC
TRBJ2-3,-,TRBV9,TRBD2,CASSALANSRTDTQYF,TGTGCCAGCAGCGCACTAGCGAATTCACGCACAGATACGCAGTATTTT
TRBJ2-6,once,TRBV19,-,CASSIGQGSAGANVLTF,TGTGCCAGTAGTATAGGGCAGGGTTCAGCTGGGGCCAACGTCCTGACTTTC
TRBJ1-2,-,TRBV13,-,CASTRPVAGANYGYTF,TGTGCCAGCACCCGACCCGTGGCAGGGGCTAACTATGGCTACACCTTC
TRBJ1-5,-,TRBV5-6,TRBD1,CASSLGAGGGNQPQHF,TGTGCCAGCAGCTTGGGGGCAGGGGGAGGCAATCAGCCCCAGCATTTT
TRBJ2-2,-,TRBV4-1,-,CASSQVWLATGELFF,TGCGCCAGCAGCCAAGTGTGGCTAGCAACCGGGGAGCTGTTTTTT
TRBJ1-3,-,TRBV6-5,-,CASSLSSGNTIYF,TGTGCCAGCAGCCTAAGCTCTGGAAACACCATATATTTT
TRBJ2-3,-,TRBV19,-,CATSGGRADRTDTQYF,TGTGCCACATCCGGAGGCCGCGCGGACCGCACAGATACGCAGTATTTT
TRBJ1-3,-,TRBV5-6,-,CASSSGAAGNTIYF,TGTGCCAGCAGCTCAGGGGCAGCTGGAAACACCATATATTTT
TRBJ1-1,-,TRBV9,-,CASSVGSSGGSEAFF,TGTGCCAGCAGCGTAGGATCCTCGGGGGGTTCTGAAGCTTTCTTT
TRBJ1-2,-,TRBV12-5,TRBD1,CASGLGQGEANYGYTF,TGTGCTAGTGGTTTGGGACAGGGAGAAGCTAACTATGGCTACACCTTC
TRBJ2-6,-,TRBV5-1,-,CASSSGSSGANVLTF,TGCGCCAGCAGCTCGGGATCATCTGGGGCCAACGTCCTGACTTTC
TRBJ2-3,few,TRBV24-1,-,CATQEAAGTDTQYF,TGTGCCACCCAAGAGGCAGCCGGCACAGATACGCAGTATTTT
TRBJ2-2,-,TRBV6-6,-,CASSKSNTGELFF,TGTGCCAGCAGTAAATCTAACACCGGGGAGCTGTTTTTT